The entry below gives a single T cell receptor beta chain sequence along with its context. Here immunoSEQ multiplex PCR was the method, and the copy in TCRdb shows in-frame clones only, minus some. The sample includes around 97,000 clones, just under 85% of them seen just once. This sample is drawn from a study of blood T cell repertoires in COVID-19. Study-wide background: Sample material is recorded as cDNA or gDNA derived from T cells, B-cell-depleted T cells, or PBMCs.

Trimming removed 5 bases from V and 3 bases from J; junction bases left unmatched: 3. The CDR3 is 14 residues long. CDR1 and CDR2 from the germline V gene are LGHDT and YNNKEL (reference sequence). This clonotype was sampled from a man between 65 and 85 years old with acute or convalescent COVID-19. Sequencing was done on a sample of peripheral blood. The chain joins TRBV3-1 (or the pseudogene TRBV3-2) to TRBJ2-7; TRBD2 aligns across 11 bases. The CDR3 here is CASSYSGGDYEQYF. Here the CDR3 DNA reads TGTGCCAGCAGCTATAGCGGGGGGGACTACGAGCAGTACTTC.